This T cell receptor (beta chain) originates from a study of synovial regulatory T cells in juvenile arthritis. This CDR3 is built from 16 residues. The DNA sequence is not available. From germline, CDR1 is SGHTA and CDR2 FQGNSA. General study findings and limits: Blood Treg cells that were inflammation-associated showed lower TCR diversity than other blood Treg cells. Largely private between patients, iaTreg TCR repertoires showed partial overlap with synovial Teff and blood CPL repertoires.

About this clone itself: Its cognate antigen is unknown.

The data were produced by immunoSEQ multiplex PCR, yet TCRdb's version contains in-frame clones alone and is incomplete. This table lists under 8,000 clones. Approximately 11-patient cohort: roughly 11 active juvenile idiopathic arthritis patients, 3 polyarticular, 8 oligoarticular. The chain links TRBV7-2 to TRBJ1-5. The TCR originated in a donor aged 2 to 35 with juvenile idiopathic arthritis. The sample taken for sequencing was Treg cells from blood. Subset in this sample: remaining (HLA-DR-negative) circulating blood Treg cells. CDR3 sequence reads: CASSSPHGVSNQPQHF.